The following is a T cell receptor beta chain sequence with its context. Its antigen is still unknown. The time point was: newly diagnosed GD, antithyroid drugs for less than 3 months. The TCR library was prepared using RNA isolated from PBMCs. Arm-PCR of CDR3 regions with iRepertoire HTBI primers generated TCR beta libraries. Per the authors' pipeline: Across the samples, identification revealed 55 to 80 TRBV and 12 to 15 TRBJ segments. TCRdb re-analysed the multiplex PCR reads in MiXCR, keeping a single row per CDR3 protein. In this record, the V and J calls reflect TCRdb's handling and not the investigators' own analysis. The top ten clones hold 12% of a sample with fewer than 500,000 distinct CDR3 sequences, under 20% of them seen once. The data are from a study of regulatory T cells in long-lasting Graves disease. On the study more broadly: Patients with new Graves' disease had used antithyroid drugs below 3 months. Findings of the study overall: New patients shared fewer than 1,000 public clonotypes, and persistent patients shared more, with a few thousand. TCR diversity in persistent Graves' patients was below that of newly diagnosed ones.

There are 12 residues in the CDR3. Deletions cut 0 bases from V and 6 bases from J, with 5 bases between. Per germline, CDR1 MNHNS and CDR2 SASEGT. These data also featured in a second study, about T cells in Graves' hyperthyroidism and ophthalmopathy.

Source: peripheral blood mononuclear cells (PBMCs), taken at new diagnosis, from a patient treated with antithyroid drugs. This receptor was taken from a man aged 40-49 years with Graves disease. J is TRBJ1-1 and V is TRBV6-1; no clear D gene. CDR3: CASSEATPEAFF. DNA for the CDR3: TGTGCCAGCAGTGAAGCGACACCTGAAGCTTTCTTT.